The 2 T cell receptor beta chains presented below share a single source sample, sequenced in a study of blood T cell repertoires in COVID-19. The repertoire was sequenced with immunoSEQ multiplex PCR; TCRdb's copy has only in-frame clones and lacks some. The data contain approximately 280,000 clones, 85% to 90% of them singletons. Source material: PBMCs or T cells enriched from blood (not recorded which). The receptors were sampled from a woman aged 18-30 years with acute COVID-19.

CDR3 coding DNA: TGTGCCAGCAGCTTAGCGTTTCAGTCCTACAATGAGCAGTTCTTC. This encodes CASSLAFQSYNEQFF. The rearrangement joins TRBV11-2 to TRBJ2-1, with D uncertain. Trimming removed 1 base from V and 1 base from J, with 8 bases in between. The CDR3 consists of 15 residues. Germline CDR1 SGHAT, CDR2 FQNNGV.

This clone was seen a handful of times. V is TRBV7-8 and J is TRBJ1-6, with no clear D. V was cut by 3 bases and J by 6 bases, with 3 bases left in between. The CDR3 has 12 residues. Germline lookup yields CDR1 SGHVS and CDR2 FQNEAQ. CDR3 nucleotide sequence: TGTGCCAGCAGCTTTCGTAATTCACCCCTCCACTTT. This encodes CASSFRNSPLHF.